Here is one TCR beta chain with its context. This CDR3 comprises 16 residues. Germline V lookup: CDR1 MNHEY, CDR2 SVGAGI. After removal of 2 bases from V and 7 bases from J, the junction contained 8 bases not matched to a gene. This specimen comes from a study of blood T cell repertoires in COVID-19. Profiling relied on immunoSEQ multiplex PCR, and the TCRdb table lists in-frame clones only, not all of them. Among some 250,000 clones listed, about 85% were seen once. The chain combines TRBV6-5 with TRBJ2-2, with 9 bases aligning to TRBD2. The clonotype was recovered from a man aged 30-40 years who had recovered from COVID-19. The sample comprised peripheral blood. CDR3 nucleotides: TGTGCCAGCAGTTACCGTCGGACTAGCGCTGGCGGGGAGCTGTTTTTT. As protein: CASSYRRTSAGGELFF.